This T cell receptor (beta chain) was documented in a study of T cell responses to AZD1222 COVID-19 vaccine. TCRdb's copy holds only in-frame clones and misses some; the assay was immunoSEQ multiplex PCR. The sample consists of 150,000 or so clones, around 90% of them appearing once. The germline V and J ends were trimmed by 4 bases and 3 bases, with 7 bases remaining between them. CDR1 is SGHNT and CDR2 is YYREEE in the germline V gene (reference sequence). CDR3 size: 13 residues. This receptor was obtained from an adult in good health. The sample was peripheral blood, taken on day 0 of AZD1222 vaccination. The V call is TRBV5-4, the J call TRBJ2-2; D gene unclear. The CDR3 DNA reads as TGTGCCAGCAGCCTTTGGGACACCGGGGAGCTGTTTTTT. This gives the protein CASSLWDTGELFF.